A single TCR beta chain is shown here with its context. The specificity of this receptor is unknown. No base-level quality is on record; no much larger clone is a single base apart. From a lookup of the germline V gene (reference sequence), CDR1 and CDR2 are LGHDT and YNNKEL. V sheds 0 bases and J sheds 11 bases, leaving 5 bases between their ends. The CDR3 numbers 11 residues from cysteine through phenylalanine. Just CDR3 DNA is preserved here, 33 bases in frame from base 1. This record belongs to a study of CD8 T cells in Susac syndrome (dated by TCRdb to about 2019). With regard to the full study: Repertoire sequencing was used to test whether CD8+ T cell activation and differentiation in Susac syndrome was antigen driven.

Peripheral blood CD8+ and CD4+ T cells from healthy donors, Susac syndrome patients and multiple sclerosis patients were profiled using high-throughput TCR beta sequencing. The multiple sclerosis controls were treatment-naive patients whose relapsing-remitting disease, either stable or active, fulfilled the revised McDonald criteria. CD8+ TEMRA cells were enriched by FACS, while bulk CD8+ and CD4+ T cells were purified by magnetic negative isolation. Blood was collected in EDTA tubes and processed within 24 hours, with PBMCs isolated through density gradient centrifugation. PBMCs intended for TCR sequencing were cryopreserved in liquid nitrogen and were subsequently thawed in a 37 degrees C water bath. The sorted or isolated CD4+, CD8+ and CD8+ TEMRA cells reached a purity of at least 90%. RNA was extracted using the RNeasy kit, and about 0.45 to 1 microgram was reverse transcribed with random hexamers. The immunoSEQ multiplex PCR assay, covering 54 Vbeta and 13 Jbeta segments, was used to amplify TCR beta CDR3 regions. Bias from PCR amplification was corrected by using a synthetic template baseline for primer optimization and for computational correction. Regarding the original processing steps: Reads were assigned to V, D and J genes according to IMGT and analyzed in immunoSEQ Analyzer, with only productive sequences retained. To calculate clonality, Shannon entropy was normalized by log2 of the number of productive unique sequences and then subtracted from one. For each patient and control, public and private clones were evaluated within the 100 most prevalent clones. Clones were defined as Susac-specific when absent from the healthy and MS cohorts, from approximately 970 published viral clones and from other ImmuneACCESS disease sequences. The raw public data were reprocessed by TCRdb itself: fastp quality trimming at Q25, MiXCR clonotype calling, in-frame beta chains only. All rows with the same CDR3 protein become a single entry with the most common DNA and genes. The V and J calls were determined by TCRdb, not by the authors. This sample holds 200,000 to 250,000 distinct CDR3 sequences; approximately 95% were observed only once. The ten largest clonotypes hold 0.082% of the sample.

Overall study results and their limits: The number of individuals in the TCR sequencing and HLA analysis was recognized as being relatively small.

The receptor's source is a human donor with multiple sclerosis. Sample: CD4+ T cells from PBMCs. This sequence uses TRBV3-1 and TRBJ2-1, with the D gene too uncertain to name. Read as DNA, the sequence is TGTGCCAGCAGCCAAGAGCGCCAGCAGTTCTTC. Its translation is CASSQERQQFF.